One and the same sample provided the 27 T cell receptor beta chains below, sequenced in a study of blood T cell repertoires in COVID-19. Here immunoSEQ multiplex PCR was the method, and the copy in TCRdb shows in-frame clones only, minus some. The sample records over 100,000 clones, more than 60% being singletons. The sequencing input was peripheral blood. These receptors all stem from a woman in her 70s with acute or convalescent COVID-19.

This rearrangement joins TRBV5-6 to TRBJ1-1; D remains ambiguous. Trimming took 2 bases from V and 4 from J, leaving 9 bases between them. The CDR3 spans 13 residues. CDR1 is SGHDT and CDR2 is YYEEEE in the germline V gene. CDR3 protein: CASSFPGITEAFF. The CDR3 bases are TGTGCCAGCAGCTTTCCGGGGATCACTGAAGCTTTCTTT.

This chain joins TRBV11-2 and TRBJ1-3; D not certain. The germline V gene has CDR1 SGHAT and CDR2 FQNNGV. CDR3 size: 14 residues. V lost 5 bases to trimming and J lost 5 bases, with 13 bases between them. In DNA, the CDR3 is TGTGCCAGCAGCCCCTCTGAGGCCAGAAACACCATATATTTT. It is translated as CASSPSEARNTIYF.

This clone was detected a few times. The chain carries TRBV6-4 and TRBJ2-7, with TRBD2 identical over 14 bases. V trimming: 2 bases; J trimming: 6 bases; junction bases outside the gene matches: 0. Germline V gene lookup returns CDR1 MRHNA and CDR2 SNTAGT. The CDR3 totals 14 residues. CDR3 DNA sequence: TGTGCCAGCAGTGACGGGACTAGCGGGAGCGAGCAGTACTTC. This encodes CASSDGTSGSEQYF.

The chain joins TRBV11-3 to TRBJ2-3, with 7 bases that match TRBD2. The germline CDR1 and CDR2 sequences are SGHNT and YENEEA. CDR3 length equals 17 residues. The junction had 9 bases not matched to a gene; V was cut back by 0 bases and J by 3 bases. CDR3 protein: CASSLDLEASGTDTQYF. The CDR3 DNA reads as TGTGCCAGCAGCTTAGATCTTGAGGCTAGCGGAACAGATACGCAGTATTTT. Drawing the rest from reference TRBV11-3 and TRBJ2-3, the complete variable domain is EAGVVQSPRYKIIEKKQPVAFWCNPISGHNTLYWYLQNLGQGPELLIRYENEEAVDDSQLPKDRFSAERLKGVDSTLKIQPAELGDSAVYLCASSLDLEASGTDTQYFGPGTRLTVL.

J is TRBJ1-1 and V is TRBV4-3; possibly TRBD1 for D (5 bases). The germline gives CDR1 LGHNA, CDR2 YSLEER. This CDR3 region has 16 residues. V was shortened by 1 base and J by 4 bases, with 16 bases between the two germline ends. The CDR3 region has the DNA TGCGCCAGCAGCCAAGGTGAAGGTGCCAGGGTCACTGAAGCTTTCTTT. Translating gives CASSQGEGARVTEAFF.

V usage is TRBV6-2 or TRBV6-3 and J usage is TRBJ1-1; 7 bases are a match to TRBD1. The germline CDR1 and CDR2 sequences are MNHEY and SVGEGT. V was pared by 0 bases and J by 7 bases, with 5 bases of the junction left unmatched. The CDR3 runs to 14 residues. Written as DNA, the CDR3 is TGTGCCAGCAGTTACTCAGGGGGCAGGAATGAAGCTTTCTTT. Its translation: CASSYSGGRNEAFF.

The chain couples TRBV28 to TRBJ2-7, with TRBD1 matching 8 bases. This CDR3 is built from 13 residues. Germline CDR1 reads MDHEN; CDR2 reads SYDVKM. The J segment lost 3 bases and the V segment lost 4 bases, leaving 2 bases of the junction unmatched. This CDR3 reads CASSSGQGYEQYF. The CDR3 DNA sequence: TGTGCCAGCAGTTCCGGACAGGGCTACGAGCAGTACTTC.

The rearrangement uses TRBV15 and TRBJ2-1, with 13 bases matching TRBD2. Looked up from germline, CDR1 is LNHNV and CDR2 is YYDKDF (reference sequence). Trimming took 6 bases from V and 7 from J; bases not matched to a gene: 9. This CDR3 comprises 16 residues. The CDR3 DNA reads TGTGCCACCAGTGGACTAGCGGGAGAAATAGATAATGAGCAGTTCTTC. As protein: CATSGLAGEIDNEQFF.

This clone occurred once. The genes are TRBV30 and TRBJ2-2, with TRBD2 matching over 11 bases. This CDR3 spans 15 amino acids. V was pared by 3 bases and J by 5 bases, with 5 bases of the junction left unmatched. Germline V lookup: CDR1 GTSNPN, CDR2 SVGIG (reference sequence). CDR3 nucleotides: TGTGCCTGGAGACTAGCGGGAGTGGAAACCGGGGAGCTGTTTTTT. This encodes CAWRLAGVETGELFF.

V usage is TRBV19 and J usage is TRBJ1-4; D is possibly TRBD1 (6 bases). The CDR3 length is 15 residues. Germline values: CDR1 LNHDA, CDR2 SQIVND (reference sequence). Trimming left V 6 bases short and J 6 bases short, with 17 bases between. CDR3 sequence (DNA): TGTGCCAGTAGGACCAACAGGGTGGAGGATGAAAAACTGTTTTTT. The encoded protein is CASRTNRVEDEKLFF.

This clone turned up a few times. V is TRBV24-1 and J is TRBJ2-5; TRBD2 matches 13 bases. CDR3 length equals 17 residues. Losses at the gene ends were 2 bases for V and 2 bases for J; bases not matched to a gene: 4. Germline CDR1 and CDR2: KGHDR and SFDVKD. The CDR3 nucleotides are TGTGCCACCAGTGATTCGGGGACTAGCGGGGATCAAGAGACCCAGTACTTC. This translates into CATSDSGTSGDQETQYF.

J is TRBJ1-3 and V is TRBV27; possibly TRBD1 for D (6 bases). V lost 6 bases, J lost 0 bases, and 12 bases lay in between. Germline V gene lookup returns CDR1 MNHEY and CDR2 SMNVEV (reference sequence). There are 15 residues in the CDR3. CDR3 in DNA: TGTGCCAGCAGCCGGACAGCCGGCTCTGGAAACACCATATATTTT. Encoded protein: CASSRTAGSGNTIYF.

The chain combines TRBV12-3 or TRBV12-4 with TRBJ1-5, with D maybe TRBD1 (5 bases). The CDR3 is made up of 13 amino acids. Trimming stripped 7 bases from V and 2 bases from J, with 9 bases between. The chain's CDR3 is CASNWGRNQPQHF. In DNA form, the CDR3 reads TGTGCCAGCAATTGGGGCCGCAATCAGCCCCAGCATTTT.

The table lists this clone with a few counts. This sequence joins TRBV12-3 or TRBV12-4 and TRBJ1-1; D possibly corresponds to TRBD1 (6 bases). This CDR3 has 12 residues. V was cut by 6 bases and J by 4 bases, with 9 bases left in between. The CDR3 protein is CASSPGVTEAFF. The CDR3 coding sequence is TGTGCCAGCAGCCCAGGGGTCACTGAAGCTTTCTTT.

In its sample, this clone was seen a few times. The chain has TRBV5-1 and TRBJ2-3, with TRBD2 matching over 7 bases. Germline V CDR1 and CDR2: SGHRS, YFSETQ. This CDR3 contains 14 residues. V lost 6 bases to trimming and J lost 4 bases; unmatched junction nucleotides: 8. DNA of the CDR3: TGCGCCAGCACCCCGACTAGCAACCCAGATACGCAGTATTTT. Protein product: CASTPTSNPDTQYF.

This clone has only a few counts. This chain connects TRBV27 to TRBJ2-5; D is perhaps TRBD2 (6 bases). The CDR3 length is 13 residues. Germline CDR1 and CDR2: MNHEY and SMNVEV (reference sequence). V lost 5 bases, J lost 7 bases, and 14 bases lay in between. CDR3 region: CASSLTSSGTQYF. DNA of the CDR3: TGTGCCAGCAGTCTTACTAGCTCTGGGACCCAGTACTTC.

This clone was observed a few times. The genes are TRBV28 and TRBJ1-6; TRBD1 matches at 7 bases. V lost 4 bases and J lost 5; bases outside the gene matches: 2. The CDR3 loop spans 14 amino acids. The germline V gene encodes CDR1 MDHEN and CDR2 SYDVKM. The CDR3 is CASSSTGDNSPLHF. The CDR3 bases are TGTGCCAGCAGTTCCACAGGGGATAATTCACCCCTCCACTTT. Supplemented by reference TRBV28 and TRBJ1-6, the full variable domain reads DVKVTQSSRYLVKRTGEKVFLECVQDMDHENMFWYRQDPGLGLRLIYFSYDVKMKEKGDIPEGYSVSREKKERFSLILESASTNQTSMYLCASSSTGDNSPLHFGNGTRLTVT.

This chain uses TRBV4-3 with TRBJ1-2; D uncertain. The germline gives CDR1 LGHNA, CDR2 YSLEER. V dropped 0 bases and J dropped 4 bases, with 12 bases sitting between them. The length of the CDR3 is 15 residues. The chain's CDR3 is CASSQDRQVGYGYTF. In nucleotides, the CDR3 is TGCGCCAGCAGCCAAGATCGGCAGGTGGGCTATGGCTACACCTTC.

This chain connects TRBV10-3 to TRBJ2-5; TRBD2 agrees at 10 bases. CDR3 length equals 15 residues. Germline CDR1 and CDR2: ENHRY and SYGVKD. V lost 10 bases, J lost 3 bases, and 11 bases stayed unmatched. The DNA for the CDR3 is TGTGCCACTCAACCGGGACTAGCGATCAAAGAGACCCAGTACTTC. Protein sequence: CATQPGLAIKETQYF.

The rearrangement uses TRBV23-1 and TRBJ1-4; 7 positions match TRBD1. TRBV23-1 carries the ORF label, with uncertain function. CDR3 length: 19 amino acids. V lost 6 bases, J lost 7 bases, and 23 bases stayed unmatched. The CDR3 coding sequence is TGCGCCAGCAGAGGGGGCTTCCTCAATCGGCTTCGGGGGCTTGAAAAACTGTTTTTT. Translating it yields CASRGGFLNRLRGLEKLFF.

J is TRBJ2-2 and V is TRBV30; 8 bases map to TRBD2. V dropped 2 bases and J dropped 7; count of bases not matched to a gene: 3. CDR3 length equals 13 residues. Germline CDR1 and CDR2: GTSNPN and SVGIG (reference sequence). The CDR3 loop reads CAWSSGRDGELFF. CDR3 sequence (DNA): TGTGCCTGGAGTAGCGGGAGAGACGGGGAGCTGTTTTTT.

The rearrangement uses TRBV5-8 and TRBJ2-7; possible D gene TRBD2, 6 bases. V was trimmed by 4 bases and J by 3 bases, leaving 17 bases between them. Germline CDR1 is SGHTS and CDR2 is YDEGEE. The CDR3 totals 15 residues. DNA for the CDR3: TGTGCCAGCAGCCATCGGGAGAGGGAAATCTACGAGCAGTACTTC. It translates to CASSHREREIYEQYF.

The chain combines TRBV11-2 with TRBJ2-2; the D gene is possibly TRBD1 (5 bases). V was cut by 3 bases and J by 6 bases, with 14 bases left in between. Germline V lookup: CDR1 SGHAT, CDR2 FQNNGV. The CDR3 loop spans 15 amino acids. As DNA, the CDR3 is TGTGCCAGCAGCTTCCTCAGCAGGGTTTCCGGGGAGCTGTTTTTT. It translates to CASSFLSRVSGELFF. The full variable domain, completed using reference TRBV11-2 and TRBJ2-2, is EAGVAQSPRYKIIEKRQSVAFWCNPISGHATLYWYQQILGQGPKLLIQFQNNGVVDDSQLPKDRFSAERLKGVDSTLKIQPAKLEDSAVYLCASSFLSRVSGELFFGEGSRLTVL.

The rearrangement links TRBV19 to TRBJ2-2; 10 nucleotides line up with TRBD1. Germline V CDR1 and CDR2: LNHDA, SQIVND (reference sequence). Germline trimming cut 5 bases from V and 3 bases from J; bases unmatched to any gene: 6. The length of the CDR3 is 16 residues. In DNA, the CDR3 is TGTGCCAGTAGTTGGTACGGGACAGGGGACACCGGGGAGCTGTTTTTT. This gives the protein CASSWYGTGDTGELFF.

This sequence joins TRBV7-2 and TRBJ1-2, with D unresolved. V lost 5 bases to trimming and J lost 4 bases, with 17 bases between them. The CDR3 runs 15 residues. The germline V gene has CDR1 SGHTA and CDR2 FQGNSA. CDR3 nucleotides: TGTGCCAGCAGCCTCACCCAAATGGAGGTCTATGGCTACACCTTC. It is translated as CASSLTQMEVYGYTF.

The chain links TRBV6-5 to TRBJ2-7, with D unresolved. Germline assignment: CDR1 MNHEY and CDR2 SVGAGI. The CDR3 consists of 15 residues. Trimming took 5 bases from V and 2 from J, leaving 16 bases between them. This CDR3 is CASSTGSAATYEQYF. In DNA form, the CDR3 reads TGTGCCAGCAGTACCGGAAGTGCGGCTACCTACGAGCAGTACTTC.

This chain connects TRBV6-1 to TRBJ1-4, with D maybe TRBD1 (6 bases). Germline V gene lookup returns CDR1 MNHNS and CDR2 SASEGT. V gave up 3 bases and J gave up 7 bases, with 18 bases separating them. CDR3 length equals 16 residues. The CDR3 region is CASSDQRTDGTEKLFF. The CDR3 DNA follows: TGTGCCAGCAGTGACCAACGGACAGACGGTACTGAAAAACTGTTTTTT.